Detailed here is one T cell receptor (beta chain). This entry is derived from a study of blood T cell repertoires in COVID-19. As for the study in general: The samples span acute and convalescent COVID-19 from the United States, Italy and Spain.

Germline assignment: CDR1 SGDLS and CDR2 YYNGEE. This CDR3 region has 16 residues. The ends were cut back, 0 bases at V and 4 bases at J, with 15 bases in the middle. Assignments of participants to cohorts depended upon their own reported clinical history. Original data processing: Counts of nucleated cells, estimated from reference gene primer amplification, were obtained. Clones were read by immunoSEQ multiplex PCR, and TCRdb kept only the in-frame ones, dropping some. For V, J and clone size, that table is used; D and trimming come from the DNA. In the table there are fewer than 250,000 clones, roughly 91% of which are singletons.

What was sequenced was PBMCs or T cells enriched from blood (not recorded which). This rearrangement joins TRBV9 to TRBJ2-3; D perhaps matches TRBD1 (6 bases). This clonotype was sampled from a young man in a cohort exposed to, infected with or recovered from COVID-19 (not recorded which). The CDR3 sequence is CASSVEGEIGADTQYF. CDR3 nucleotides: TGTGCCAGCAGCGTAGAGGGGGAGATCGGGGCAGATACGCAGTATTTT.